The sequence of this T cell receptor (beta chain) was determined in a study of blood T cell repertoires in COVID-19 (dated by TCRdb to between 2020 and 2021). Turning to the overall study: Collaborator samples came from the United States, Italy and Spain and covered acute and convalescent phases of COVID-19. The dataset comprised deeply sampled blood TCRbeta repertoires from subjects exposed to, actively infected with, or recovered from COVID-19. The prospective study material was composed of cDNA or gDNA derived from T cells, B-cell-depleted T cells, or PBMCs. Samples were obtained from the ongoing ImmuneRACE study (first 160 participants) and from roughly 1,300 subjects provided by 6 global collaborators. The repertoires were released in a freely available public database meant as a resource for research on the immune response to SARS-CoV-2. Sample metadata almost always included a de-identified subject ID, COVID-19 status, age in years and sex. HLA class I and class II types, where available, came from metadata supplied by the sample provider rather than from assay-based typing.

Per the germline V gene (reference sequence), GTSNPN is the CDR1 and SVGIG is the CDR2. The CDR3 has 14 amino acids, counting the end cysteine and phenylalanine. Solely the CDR3 DNA is kept, with 42 bases framed from the first base. V lost 2 bases and J lost 6 bases; the stretch between them is 11 bases long. On the study overall, not on this receptor specifically: The amount of clinical and demographic metadata varied by source and participant and was provided uncurated.

Relative to its sample, this clone is medium-sized (0.01 to 0.1%). No antigen is known for it. No base-level quality is on record; no much larger clone is a single base apart. TCRbeta CDR3 regions were amplified from genomic DNA by means of the immunoSEQ Assay, a bias-controlled multiplex PCR. In the source study's methods: The number of nucleated cells in each sample was estimated by amplification of reference gene primers within the assay. To quantify the absolute abundance of each unique TCRbeta CDR3 rearrangement, sequence reads were collapsed and filtered. Productive Simpson clonality was computed per sample as the square root of Simpson's diversity index over productive rearrangements. The clones in this table, taken by TCRdb from immuneACCESS, are in-frame only. Not every clone is retained; where verified, under half of the shortfall comes from an unresolved V gene, and the cause of the rest is unknown. The DNA was the basis for D and trimming; V, J and clone size are from that table. This sample comprises 210,000 or so clones, approximately 81% of them detected only once. Jointly, the top ten make up roughly 18% of the sample.

The collaborating institutions used their own protocols to collect whole blood in K2EDTA tubes. For TCRbeta analysis, collaborator samples were shipped as frozen whole blood, as isolated PBMCs, or as DNA extracted from either sample type. This clonotype was obtained from a woman older than 75 with active or convalescent COVID-19. Sequenced input: peripheral blood. The chain is assembled from TRBV30 and TRBJ1-6, with a weak D call of TRBD1 (5 bases match). Here is the DNA: TGTGCCTGGAGTTCGGGGGTACTTAATTCACCCCTCCACTTT. The resulting protein is CAWSSGVLNSPLHF.